The 5 T cell receptor beta chains below were found in one sample sequenced in a study of blood T cells in healthy people across ages. Combining a sample-barcoded 5' primer with a J-beta primer mix, a second PCR ran for roughly 7 to 12 cycles. TCRdb recomputed calls from the 5' RACE reads with MiXCR, one row per CDR3 protein. The repertoire holds hundreds of thousands of distinct CDR3 sequences, with roughly 46% as singletons. Sequencing was carried out using blood. All receptors come from a man older than 75 in good health.

V is TRBV20-1 and J is TRBJ2-4, with 7 bases that match TRBD1. The J call may be faulty, since TRBJ2-7 better matches the DNA end. Germline assignment: CDR1 DFQATT and CDR2 SNEGSKA (reference sequence). The length of the CDR3 is 13 residues. Written as DNA, the CDR3 is TGCAGTGCACTGCCGACAGGGAATGGCGAGCAGTACTTC. Its protein is CSALPTGNGEQYF.

The V and J genes are TRBV6-6 and TRBJ2-5; TRBD2 agrees at 7 bases. The germline gives CDR1 MNHNY, CDR2 SVGAGI (reference sequence). J lost 5 bases, V lost 6 bases, and 9 bases had no gene match. This CDR3 is built from 14 residues. The CDR3, as DNA: TGTGCCAGCAGGCGGACCGGGACTATCGAGACCCAGTACTTC. Protein sequence: CASRRTGTIETQYF.

The V call is TRBV29-1, the J call TRBJ2-3, with 12 bases identical to TRBD2. With V trimmed by 7 bases and J by 6 bases, 11 bases remained unmatched. The CDR3 spans 15 residues. The germline V gene encodes CDR1 SQVTM and CDR2 ANQGSEA. For the CDR3, the DNA is TGCAGCGCTAAAGTGACTAGCGGGAGTTCGGATACGCAGTATTTT. It encodes CSAKVTSGSSDTQYF.

This clonotype was counted between two and nine times. This chain connects TRBV7-2 to TRBJ2-6; D call uncertain. The germline V gene encodes CDR1 SGHTA and CDR2 FQGNSA. V was trimmed by 2 bases and J by 0 bases, leaving 8 bases between them. The CDR3 is 16 amino acids. This CDR3 is CASSLHPFSGANVLTF. In nucleotides, the CDR3 is TGTGCCAGCAGCTTACATCCGTTCTCTGGGGCCAACGTCCTGACTTTC.

For this clonotype: A much more abundant neighbour one base away suggests this may be a read error. The chain joins TRBV24-1 to TRBJ2-1, with TRBD1 matching 9 bases. V was pared by 5 bases and J by 2 bases, with 15 bases of the junction left unmatched. This CDR3 has 19 amino acids. Germline lookup yields CDR1 KGHDR and CDR2 SFDVKD. In DNA form, the CDR3 reads TGTGCCACCAGTGCCCTTACAGGGGGCGAACATTTGCCCTACAATGAGCAGTTCTTC. This codes for CATSALTGGEHLPYNEQFF.